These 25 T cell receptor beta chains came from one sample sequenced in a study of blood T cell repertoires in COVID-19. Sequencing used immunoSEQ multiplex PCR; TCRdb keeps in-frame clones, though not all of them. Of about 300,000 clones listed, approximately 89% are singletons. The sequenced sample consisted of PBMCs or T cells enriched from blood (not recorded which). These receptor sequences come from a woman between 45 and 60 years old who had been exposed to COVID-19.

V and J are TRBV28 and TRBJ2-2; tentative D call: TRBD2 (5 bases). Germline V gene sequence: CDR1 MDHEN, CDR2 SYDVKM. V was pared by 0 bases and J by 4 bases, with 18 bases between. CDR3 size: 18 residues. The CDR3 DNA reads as TGTGCCAGCAGTTTATGGCCCCCTGCGGGCCCCCGCACCGGGGAGCTGTTTTTT. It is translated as CASSLWPPAGPRTGELFF.

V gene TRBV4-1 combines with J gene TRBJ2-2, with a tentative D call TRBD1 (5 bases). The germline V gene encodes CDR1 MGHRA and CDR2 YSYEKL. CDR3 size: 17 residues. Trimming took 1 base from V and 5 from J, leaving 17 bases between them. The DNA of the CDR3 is TGCGCCAGCAGCCAAGGTCTGGCACGGACAAGAACCGGGGAGCTGTTTTTT. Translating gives CASSQGLARTRTGELFF.

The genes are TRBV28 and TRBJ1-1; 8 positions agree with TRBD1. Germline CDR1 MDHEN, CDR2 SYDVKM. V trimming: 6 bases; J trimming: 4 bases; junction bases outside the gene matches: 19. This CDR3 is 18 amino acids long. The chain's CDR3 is CASSQPDPGQGIFTEAFF. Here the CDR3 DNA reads TGTGCCAGCAGCCAACCCGACCCCGGACAGGGAATCTTCACTGAAGCTTTCTTT.

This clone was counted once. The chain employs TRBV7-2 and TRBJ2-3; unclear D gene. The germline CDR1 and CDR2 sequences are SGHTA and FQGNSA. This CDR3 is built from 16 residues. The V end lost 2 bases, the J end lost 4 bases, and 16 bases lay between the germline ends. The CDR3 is CASSLRRVPTSDTQYF. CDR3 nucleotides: TGTGCCAGCAGCTTACGCCGGGTCCCAACCTCAGATACGCAGTATTTT.

The CDR3 region is CASTSRGRTNEKLFF. As DNA, the CDR3 is TGTGCCAGCACCTCCAGGGGACGAACTAATGAAAAACTGTTTTTT. V gene TRBV28 combines with J gene TRBJ1-4; TRBD1 is a possible D gene (6 bases). Germline-derived CDR1 and CDR2 are MDHEN and SYDVKM. This CDR3 comprises 15 residues. V lost 7 bases to trimming and J lost 1 base, with 13 bases between them.

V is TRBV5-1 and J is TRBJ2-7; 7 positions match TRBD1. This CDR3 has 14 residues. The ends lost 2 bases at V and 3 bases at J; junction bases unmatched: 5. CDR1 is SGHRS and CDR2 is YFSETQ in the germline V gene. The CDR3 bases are TGCGCCAGCAGCTTAAGGACAGGCGACTACGAGCAGTACTTC. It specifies CASSLRTGDYEQYF.

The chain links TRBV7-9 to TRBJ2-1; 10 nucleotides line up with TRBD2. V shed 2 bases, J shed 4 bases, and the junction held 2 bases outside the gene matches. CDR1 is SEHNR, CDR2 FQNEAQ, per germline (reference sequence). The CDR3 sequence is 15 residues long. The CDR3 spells CASSLLAGGYNEQFF. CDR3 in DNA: TGTGCCAGCAGCTTATTAGCGGGGGGATACAATGAGCAGTTCTTC.

CDR3 sequence reads: CSARVAELKYF. For the CDR3, the DNA is TGCAGTGCTAGAGTAGCAGAGCTGAAGTACTTC. J is TRBJ2-7 and V is TRBV20-1; D unresolved. CDR1 and CDR2 (germline): DFQATT, SNEGSKA (reference sequence). CDR3 length: 11 residues. Between the trimmed V and J ends, which lost 1 base and 11 bases, there was a span of 12 bases.

The CDR3 is CASSQTPGGWELFF. CDR3 nucleotides: TGTGCCAGCAGCCAAACTCCGGGGGGCTGGGAGCTGTTTTTT. V is TRBV11-3 and J is TRBJ2-2; possible D gene TRBD2, 7 bases. The length of the CDR3 is 14 residues. Germline V CDR1 and CDR2: SGHNT, YENEEA. With 5 bases removed from V and 9 bases from J, the gap between germline ends came to 16 bases. Using reference TRBV11-3 and TRBJ2-2 for the parts outside the CDR3, the full variable domain is EAGVVQSPRYKIIEKKQPVAFWCNPISGHNTLYWYLQNLGQGPELLIRYENEEAVDDSQLPKDRFSAERLKGVDSTLKIQPAELGDSAVYLCASSQTPGGWELFFGEGSRLTVL.

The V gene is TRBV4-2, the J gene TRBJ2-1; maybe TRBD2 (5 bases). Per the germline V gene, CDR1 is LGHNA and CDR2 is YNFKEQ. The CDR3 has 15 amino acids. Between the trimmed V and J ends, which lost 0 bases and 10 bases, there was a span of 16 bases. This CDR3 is CASSQEAPPGVEQFF. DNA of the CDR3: TGTGCCAGCAGCCAAGAAGCCCCCCCCGGGGTGGAGCAGTTCTTC.

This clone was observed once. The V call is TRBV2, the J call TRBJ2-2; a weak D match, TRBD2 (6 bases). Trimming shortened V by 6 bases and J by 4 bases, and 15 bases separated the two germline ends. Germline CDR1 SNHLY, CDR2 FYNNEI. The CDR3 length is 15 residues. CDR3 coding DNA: TGTGCCAGCAGACTAGCCTCGACGCCCACCGGGGAGCTGTTTTTT. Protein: CASRLASTPTGELFF.

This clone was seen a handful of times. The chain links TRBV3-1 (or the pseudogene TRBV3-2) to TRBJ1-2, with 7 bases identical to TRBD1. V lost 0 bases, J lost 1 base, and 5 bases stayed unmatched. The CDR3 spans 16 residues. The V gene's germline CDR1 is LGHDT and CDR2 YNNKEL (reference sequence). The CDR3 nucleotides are TGTGCCAGCAGCCAAGATTGGGCAGGGGGTAACTATGGCTACACCTTC. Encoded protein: CASSQDWAGGNYGYTF.

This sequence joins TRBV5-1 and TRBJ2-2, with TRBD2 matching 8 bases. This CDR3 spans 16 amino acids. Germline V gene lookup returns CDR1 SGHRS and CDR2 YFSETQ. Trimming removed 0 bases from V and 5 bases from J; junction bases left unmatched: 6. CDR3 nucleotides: TGCGCCAGCAGCTTGGCCCCGACTAGCGTGACCGGGGAGCTGTTTTTT. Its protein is CASSLAPTSVTGELFF.

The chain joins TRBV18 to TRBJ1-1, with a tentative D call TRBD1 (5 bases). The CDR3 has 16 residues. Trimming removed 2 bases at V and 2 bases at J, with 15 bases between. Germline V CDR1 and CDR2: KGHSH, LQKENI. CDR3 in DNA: TGTGCCAGCTCACCAGGTTCGACAGACCTAAACACTGAAGCTTTCTTT. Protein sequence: CASSPGSTDLNTEAFF.

The CDR3 DNA follows: TGTGCCAGCAGTTCCACCGGCAGGCCGGGCTACACCTTC. Its protein product is CASSSTGRPGYTF. This chain joins TRBV12-3 or TRBV12-4 and TRBJ1-2, with D unclear. Trimming pared 4 bases from V and 8 bases from J, leaving 14 bases between. This CDR3 spans 13 amino acids.

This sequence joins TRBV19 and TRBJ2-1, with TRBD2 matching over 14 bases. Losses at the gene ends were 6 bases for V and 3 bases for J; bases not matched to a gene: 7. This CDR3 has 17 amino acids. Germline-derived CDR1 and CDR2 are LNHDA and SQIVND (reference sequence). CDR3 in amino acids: CASRPKGLAGGYNEQFF. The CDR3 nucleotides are TGTGCCAGTAGGCCTAAAGGACTAGCGGGGGGCTACAATGAGCAGTTCTTC.

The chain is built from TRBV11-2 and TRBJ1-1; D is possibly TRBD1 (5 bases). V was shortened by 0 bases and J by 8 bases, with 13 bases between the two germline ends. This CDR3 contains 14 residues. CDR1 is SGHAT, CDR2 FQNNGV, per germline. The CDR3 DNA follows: TGTGCCAGCAGCTTAGAGGGCAGGGAAACGGAAGCTTTCTTT. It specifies CASSLEGRETEAFF. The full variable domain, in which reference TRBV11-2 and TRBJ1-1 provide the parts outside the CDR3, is EAGVAQSPRYKIIEKRQSVAFWCNPISGHATLYWYQQILGQGPKLLIQFQNNGVVDDSQLPKDRFSAERLKGVDSTLKIQPAKLEDSAVYLCASSLEGRETEAFFGQGTRLTVV.

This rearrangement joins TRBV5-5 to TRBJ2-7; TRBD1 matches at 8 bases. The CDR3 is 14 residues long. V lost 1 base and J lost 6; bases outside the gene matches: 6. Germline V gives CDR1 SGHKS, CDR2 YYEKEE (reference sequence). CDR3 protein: CASSLSTTGGEQYF. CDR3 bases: TGTGCCAGCAGCTTGTCGACTACAGGGGGCGAGCAGTACTTC.

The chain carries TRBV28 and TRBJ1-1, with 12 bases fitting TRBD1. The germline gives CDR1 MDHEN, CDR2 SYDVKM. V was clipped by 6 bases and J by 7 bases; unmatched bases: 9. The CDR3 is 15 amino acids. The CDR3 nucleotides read TGTGCCAGCAGCTCGCCGGGACAGGGGGCGGATGAAGCTTTCTTT. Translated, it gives CASSSPGQGADEAFF.

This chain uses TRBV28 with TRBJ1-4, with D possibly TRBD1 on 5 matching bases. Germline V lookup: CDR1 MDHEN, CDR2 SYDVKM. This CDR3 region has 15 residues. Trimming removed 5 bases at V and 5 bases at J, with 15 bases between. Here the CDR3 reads CASSPLGGENEKLFF. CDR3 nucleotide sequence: TGTGCCAGCAGTCCCCTGGGGGGGGAGAATGAAAAACTGTTTTTT.

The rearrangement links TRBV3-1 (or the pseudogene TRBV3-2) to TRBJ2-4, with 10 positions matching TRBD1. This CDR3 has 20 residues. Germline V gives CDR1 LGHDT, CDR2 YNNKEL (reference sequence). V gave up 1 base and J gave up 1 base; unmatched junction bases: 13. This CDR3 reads CASSQGGGQGTPGAKNIQYF. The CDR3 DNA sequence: TGTGCCAGCAGCCAAGGTGGGGGACAGGGGACCCCGGGGGCCAAAAACATTCAGTACTTC.

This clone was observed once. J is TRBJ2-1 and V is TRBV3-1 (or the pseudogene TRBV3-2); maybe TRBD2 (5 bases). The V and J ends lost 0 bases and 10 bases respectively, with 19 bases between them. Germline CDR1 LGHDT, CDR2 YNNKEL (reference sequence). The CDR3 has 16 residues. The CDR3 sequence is CASSQDGWGRGREQFF. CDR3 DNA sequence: TGTGCCAGCAGCCAAGACGGATGGGGTCGCGGGCGCGAGCAGTTCTTC.

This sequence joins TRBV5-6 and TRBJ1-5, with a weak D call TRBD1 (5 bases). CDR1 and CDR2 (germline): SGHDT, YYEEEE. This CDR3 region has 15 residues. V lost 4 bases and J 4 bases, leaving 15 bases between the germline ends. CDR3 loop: CASSAKDRNNQPQHF. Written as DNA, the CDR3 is TGTGCCAGCAGCGCGAAAGACAGAAATAATCAGCCCCAGCATTTT.

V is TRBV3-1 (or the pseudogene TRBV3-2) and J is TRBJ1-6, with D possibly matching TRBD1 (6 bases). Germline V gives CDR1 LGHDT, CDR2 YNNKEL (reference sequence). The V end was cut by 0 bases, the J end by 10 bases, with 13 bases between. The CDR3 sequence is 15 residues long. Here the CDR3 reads CASSQDRDTTSPLHF. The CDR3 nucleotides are TGTGCCAGCAGCCAAGACCGGGACACCACATCACCCCTCCACTTT.

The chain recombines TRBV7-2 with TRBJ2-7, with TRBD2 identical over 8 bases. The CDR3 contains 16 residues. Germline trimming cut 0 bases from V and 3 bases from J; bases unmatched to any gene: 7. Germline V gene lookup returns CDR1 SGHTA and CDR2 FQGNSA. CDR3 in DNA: TGTGCCAGCAGCTTAGCCTCTGCGGGGGGCGGCTACGAGCAGTACTTC. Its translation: CASSLASAGGGYEQYF.